The TCR beta chain described here comes from a study of T-cell reconstitution after alpha-beta-depleted transplantation in children. Germline lookup yields CDR1 LGHNA and CDR2 YSLEER. The CDR3 spans 15 residues. Trimming pared 3 bases from V and 2 bases from J, leaving 11 bases between. Study results and limitations: Elevated TCRbeta diversity at day 60 was traced, in some patients, to surviving recipient T cells and thymic progenitors. At one year after transplant, newly produced T cells mostly accounted for T-cell counts and diversity.

Using unique molecular identifiers, the investigators prepared the TCRbeta library. TCRdb processed the PCR reads anew with MiXCR; each CDR3 protein has one entry. This sample carries around 240,000 distinct CDR3 sequences, around 7.5% of them seen once, and the ten largest clones take roughly 5.8%. This clonotype was counted ten times or more. Its antigen is unidentified. The chain uses TRBV4-3 and TRBJ1-5, with a possible D match to TRBD1 (5 bases). The sample was PBMCs, mostly from graft donor cells, taken 180 days after TCRalphabeta/CD19-depleted stem cell transplant. The receptor comes from a male patient younger than 18 who had a stem cell transplant for acute lymphoblastic leukemia, so the T cells may come from the graft donor. CDR3 residues: CASSQGGYGNQPQHF. In DNA, the CDR3 is TGCGCCAGCAGCCAGGGGGGATACGGCAATCAGCCCCAGCATTTT.